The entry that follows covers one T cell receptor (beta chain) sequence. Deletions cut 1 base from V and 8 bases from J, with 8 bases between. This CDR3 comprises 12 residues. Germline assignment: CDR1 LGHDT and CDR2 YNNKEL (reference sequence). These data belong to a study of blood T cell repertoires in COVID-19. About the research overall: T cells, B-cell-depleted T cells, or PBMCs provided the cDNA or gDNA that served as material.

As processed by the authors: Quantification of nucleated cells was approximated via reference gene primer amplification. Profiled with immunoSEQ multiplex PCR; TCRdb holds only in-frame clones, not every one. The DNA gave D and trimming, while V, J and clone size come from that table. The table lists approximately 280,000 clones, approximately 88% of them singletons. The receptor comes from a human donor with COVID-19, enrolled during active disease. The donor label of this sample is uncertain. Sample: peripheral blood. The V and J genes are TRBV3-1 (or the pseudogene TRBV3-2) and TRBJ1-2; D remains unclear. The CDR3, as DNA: TGTGCCAGCAGCCAAGGGCCAATAGGCTACACCTTC. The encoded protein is CASSQGPIGYTF.